Sequencing of this T cell receptor (beta chain) was carried out in a study of OX40 agonist ivuxolimab in advanced cancers. Background on the study: Ivuxolimab, an antibody that agonizes OX40 (CD134), was administered to the patients. A history of anti-PD-1, anti-PD-L1 or anti-CTLA-4 therapy was acceptable, and approximately 40% had some. Notes on the study in general: Partial responders at 0.1-3.0 mg/kg showed near-lowest clonal expansion. At doses 0.1 to 3.0 mg/kg, CD4+ and CD8+ clones expanded.

Profiled with immunoSEQ multiplex PCR; TCRdb holds only in-frame clones, not every one. The table has about 110,000 clones, approximately 90% seen once. Turning to this clone: Its antigen is currently unknown.

Germline CDR1 and CDR2: SGHRS and YFSETQ. This CDR3 region has 17 residues. With 4 bases clipped from V and 5 bases from J, the junction kept 14 bases outside the gene matches. The sequencing used CD4+ or CD8+ T cells sorted from blood, collected in a trial of the OX40 agonist ivuxolimab. The TCR sequence derives from an adult with an advanced solid tumor such as melanoma, head and neck, liver or kidney cancer. The chain uses TRBV5-1 and TRBJ2-4; 8 bases match TRBD2. The CDR3 coding sequence is TGCGCCAGCAGCAGACCCTTAGCGGGAAACCCAGAAAACATTCAGTACTTC. Translation: CASSRPLAGNPENIQYF.